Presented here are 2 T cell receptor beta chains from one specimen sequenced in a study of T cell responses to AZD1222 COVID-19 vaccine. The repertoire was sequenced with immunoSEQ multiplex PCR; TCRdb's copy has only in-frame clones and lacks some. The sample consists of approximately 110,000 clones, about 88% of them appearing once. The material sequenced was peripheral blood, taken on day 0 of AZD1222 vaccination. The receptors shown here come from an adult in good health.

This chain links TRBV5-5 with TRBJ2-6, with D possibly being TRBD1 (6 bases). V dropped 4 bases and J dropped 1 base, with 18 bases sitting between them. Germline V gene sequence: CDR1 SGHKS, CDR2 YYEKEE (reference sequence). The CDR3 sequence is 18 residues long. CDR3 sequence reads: CASSRDMPAHSGANVLTF. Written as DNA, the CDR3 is TGTGCCAGCAGCCGGGACATGCCTGCCCATTCTGGGGCCAACGTCCTGACTTTC.

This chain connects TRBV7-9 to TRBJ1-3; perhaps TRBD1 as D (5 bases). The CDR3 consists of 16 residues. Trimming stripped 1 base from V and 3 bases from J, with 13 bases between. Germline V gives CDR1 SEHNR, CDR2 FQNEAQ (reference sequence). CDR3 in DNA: TGTGCCAGCAGCTTAGACGGGACTCTCGGTGGAAACACCATATATTTT. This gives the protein CASSLDGTLGGNTIYF.